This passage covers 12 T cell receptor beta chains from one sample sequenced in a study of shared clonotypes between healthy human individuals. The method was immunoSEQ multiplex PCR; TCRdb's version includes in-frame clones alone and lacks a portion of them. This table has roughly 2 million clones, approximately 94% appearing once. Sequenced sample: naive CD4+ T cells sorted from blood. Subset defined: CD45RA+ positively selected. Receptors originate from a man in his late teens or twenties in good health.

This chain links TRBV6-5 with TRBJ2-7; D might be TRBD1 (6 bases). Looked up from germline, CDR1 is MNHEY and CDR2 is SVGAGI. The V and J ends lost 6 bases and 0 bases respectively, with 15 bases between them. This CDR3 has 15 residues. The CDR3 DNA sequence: TGTGCCAGCAGCCCAGGGGCCAGGAGCTCCTACGAGCAGTACTTC. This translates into CASSPGARSSYEQYF.

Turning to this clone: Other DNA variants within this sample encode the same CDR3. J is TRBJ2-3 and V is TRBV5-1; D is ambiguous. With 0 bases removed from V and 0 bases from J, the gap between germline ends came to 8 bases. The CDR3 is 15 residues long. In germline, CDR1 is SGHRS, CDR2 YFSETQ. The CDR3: CASSLGGPSTDTQYF. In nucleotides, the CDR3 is TGCGCCAGCAGCTTGGGCGGTCCTAGCACAGATACGCAGTATTTT.

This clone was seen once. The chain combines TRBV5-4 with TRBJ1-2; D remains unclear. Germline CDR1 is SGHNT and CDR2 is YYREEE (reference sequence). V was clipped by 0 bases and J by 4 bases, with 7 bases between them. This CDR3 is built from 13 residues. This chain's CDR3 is CASSLGEVYGYTF. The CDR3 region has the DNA TGTGCCAGCAGCTTGGGGGAAGTCTATGGCTACACCTTC.

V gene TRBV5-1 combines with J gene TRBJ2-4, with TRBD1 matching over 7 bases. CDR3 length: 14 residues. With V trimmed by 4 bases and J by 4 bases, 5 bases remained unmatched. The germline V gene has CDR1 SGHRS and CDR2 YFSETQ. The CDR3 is CASSPPQGKNIQYF. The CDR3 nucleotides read TGCGCCAGCAGCCCCCCACAGGGGAAAAACATTCAGTACTTC.

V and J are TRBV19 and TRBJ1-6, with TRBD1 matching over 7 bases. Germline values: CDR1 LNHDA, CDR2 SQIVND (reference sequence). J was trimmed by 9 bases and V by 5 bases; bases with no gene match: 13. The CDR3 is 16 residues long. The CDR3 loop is CASSPRTGPTGSPLHF. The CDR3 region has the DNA TGTGCCAGTAGTCCCAGGACAGGACCGACGGGTTCACCCCTCCACTTT.

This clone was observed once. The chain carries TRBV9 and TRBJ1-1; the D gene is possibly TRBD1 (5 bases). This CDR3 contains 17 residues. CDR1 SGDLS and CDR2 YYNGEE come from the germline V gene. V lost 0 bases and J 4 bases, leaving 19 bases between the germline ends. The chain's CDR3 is CASSVDVAPLGGTEAFF. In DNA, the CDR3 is TGTGCCAGCAGCGTAGATGTGGCTCCCCTGGGGGGCACTGAAGCTTTCTTT.

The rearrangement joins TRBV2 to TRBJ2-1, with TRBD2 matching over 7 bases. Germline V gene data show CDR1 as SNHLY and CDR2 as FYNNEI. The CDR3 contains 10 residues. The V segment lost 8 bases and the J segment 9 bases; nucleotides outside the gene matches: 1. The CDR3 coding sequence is TGTGCCAGCGAGCGGGGTGAGCAGTTCTTC. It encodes CASERGEQFF. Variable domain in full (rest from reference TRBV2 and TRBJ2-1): EPEVTQTPSHQVTQMGQEVILRCVPISNHLYFYWYRQILGQKVEFLVSFYNNEISEKSEIFDDQFSVERPDGSNFTLKIRSTKLEDSAMYFCASERGEQFFGPGTRLTVL.

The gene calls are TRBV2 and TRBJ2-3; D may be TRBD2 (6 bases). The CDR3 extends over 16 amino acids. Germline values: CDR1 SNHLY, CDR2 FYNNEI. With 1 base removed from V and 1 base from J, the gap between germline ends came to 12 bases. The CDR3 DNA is TGTGCCAGCAGTGAAGGGAAAAGGAGGGGCACAGATACGCAGTATTTT. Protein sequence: CASSEGKRRGTDTQYF.

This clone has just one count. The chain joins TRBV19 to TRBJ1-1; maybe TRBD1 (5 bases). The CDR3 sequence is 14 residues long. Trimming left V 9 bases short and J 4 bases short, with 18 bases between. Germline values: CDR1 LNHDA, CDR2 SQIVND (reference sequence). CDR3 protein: CASLEAGWSTEAFF. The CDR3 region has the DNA TGTGCCAGCCTGGAGGCAGGGTGGAGCACTGAAGCTTTCTTT. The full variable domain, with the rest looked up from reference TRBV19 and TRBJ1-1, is DGGITQSPKYLFRKEGQNVTLSCEQNLNHDAMYWYRQDPGQGLRLIYYSQIVNDFQKGDIAEGYSVSREKKESFPLTVTSAQKNPTAFYLCASLEAGWSTEAFFGQGTRLTVV.

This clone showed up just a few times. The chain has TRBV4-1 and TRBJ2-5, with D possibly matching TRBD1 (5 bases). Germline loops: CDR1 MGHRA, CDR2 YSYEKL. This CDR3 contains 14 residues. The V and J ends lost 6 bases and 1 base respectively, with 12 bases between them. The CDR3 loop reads CASRRQGSQETQYF. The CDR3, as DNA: TGCGCCAGCAGGAGGCAGGGTAGCCAAGAGACCCAGTACTTC.

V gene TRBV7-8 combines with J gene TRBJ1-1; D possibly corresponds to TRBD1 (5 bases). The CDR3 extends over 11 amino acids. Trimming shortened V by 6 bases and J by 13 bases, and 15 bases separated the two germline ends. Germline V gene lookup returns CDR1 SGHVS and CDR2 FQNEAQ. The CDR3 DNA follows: TGTGCCAGCAGTGACAGATGGGTCTATTTCTTT. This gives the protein CASSDRWVYFF.

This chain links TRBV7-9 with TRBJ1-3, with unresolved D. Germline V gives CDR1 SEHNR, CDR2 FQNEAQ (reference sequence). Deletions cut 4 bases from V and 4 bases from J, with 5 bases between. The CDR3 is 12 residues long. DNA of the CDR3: TGTGCCAGCAGCTCGGGGGGAAACACCATATATTTT. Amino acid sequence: CASSSGGNTIYF. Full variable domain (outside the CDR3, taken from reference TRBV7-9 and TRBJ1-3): DTGVSQNPRHKITKRGQNVTFRCDPISEHNRLYWYRQTLGQGPEFLTYFQNEAQLEKSRLLSDRFSAERPKGSFSTLEIQRTEQGDSAMYLCASSSGGNTIYFGEGSWLTVV.